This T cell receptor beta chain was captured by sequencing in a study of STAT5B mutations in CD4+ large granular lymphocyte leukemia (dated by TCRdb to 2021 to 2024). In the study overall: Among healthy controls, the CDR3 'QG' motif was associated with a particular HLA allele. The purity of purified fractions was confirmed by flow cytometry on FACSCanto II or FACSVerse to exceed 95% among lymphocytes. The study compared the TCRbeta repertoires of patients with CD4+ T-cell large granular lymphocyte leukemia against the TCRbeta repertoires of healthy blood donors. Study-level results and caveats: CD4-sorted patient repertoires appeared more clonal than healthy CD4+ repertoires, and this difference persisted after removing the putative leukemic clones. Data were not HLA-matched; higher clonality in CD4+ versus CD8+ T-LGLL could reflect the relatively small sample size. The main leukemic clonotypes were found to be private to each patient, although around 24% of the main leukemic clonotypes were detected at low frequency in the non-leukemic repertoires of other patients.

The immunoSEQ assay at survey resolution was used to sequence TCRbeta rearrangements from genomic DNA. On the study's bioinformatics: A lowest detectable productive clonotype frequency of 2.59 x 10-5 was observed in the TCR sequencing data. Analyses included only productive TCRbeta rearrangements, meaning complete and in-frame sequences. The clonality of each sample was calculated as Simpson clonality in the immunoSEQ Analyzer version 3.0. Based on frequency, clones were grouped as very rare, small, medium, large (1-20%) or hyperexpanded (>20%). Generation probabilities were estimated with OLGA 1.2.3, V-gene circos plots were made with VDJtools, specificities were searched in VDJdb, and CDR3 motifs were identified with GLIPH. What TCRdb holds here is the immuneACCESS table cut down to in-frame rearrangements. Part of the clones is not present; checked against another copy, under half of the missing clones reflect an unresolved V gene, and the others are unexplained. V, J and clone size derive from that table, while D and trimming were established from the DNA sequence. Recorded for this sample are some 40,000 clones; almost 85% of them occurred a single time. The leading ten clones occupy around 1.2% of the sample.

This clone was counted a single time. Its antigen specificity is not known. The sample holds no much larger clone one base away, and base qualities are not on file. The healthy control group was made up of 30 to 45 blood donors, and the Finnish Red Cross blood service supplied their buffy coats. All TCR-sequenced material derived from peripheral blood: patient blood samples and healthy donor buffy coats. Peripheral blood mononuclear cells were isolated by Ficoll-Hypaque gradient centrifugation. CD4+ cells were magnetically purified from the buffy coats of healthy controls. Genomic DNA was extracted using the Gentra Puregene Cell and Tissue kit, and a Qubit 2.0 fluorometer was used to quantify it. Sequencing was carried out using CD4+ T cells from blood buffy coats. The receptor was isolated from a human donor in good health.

The sequenced DNA is TGTGCCATCAAGGGACCGACTTTGGGGGAGCAGTACTTC. This gives the protein CAIKGPTLGEQYF. The rearrangement combines TRBV6-5 with TRBJ2-7, with the D gene tentatively TRBD1 or TRBD2, based on 5 matching bases in each. V gives up 10 bases and J gives up 7 bases, and the segment between their germline ends measures 20 bases. The germline V gene supplies CDR1 MNHEY and CDR2 SVGAGI. The CDR3 measures 13 amino acids from cysteine to phenylalanine. The read is trimmed to its CDR3 DNA, 39 bases read in frame from base 1.